This is a list of T cell receptor beta chains from one sample in a study of OX40 agonist ivuxolimab in advanced cancers. Repertoires were generated with immunoSEQ multiplex PCR, while TCRdb's copy carries only in-frame clones and drops some. The sample yields some 70,000 clones, more than 85% seen once. The sample consisted of CD4+ or CD8+ T cells sorted from blood, taken in a trial of the OX40 agonist ivuxolimab. The receptors were gathered from an adult with an advanced solid tumor such as melanoma, head and neck, liver or kidney cancer. The CDR3 runs from the conserved cysteine through the conserved F or W. D genes are given only for firm matches. Where a row states a size, it is once, few, many or the class of an expanded clone; other rows omit it.

TRBV14	TRBJ2-2	NA	TRBD1	CASSPTVGQGWTGELFF	TGTGCCAGCAGCCCTACGGTAGGACAGGGCTGGACCGGGGAGCTGTTTTTT
TRBV11-3	TRBJ2-3	NA	NA	CASSPPGDLTDTQYF	TGTGCCAGCAGCCCACCGGGAGACCTCACAGATACGCAGTATTTT
TRBV28	TRBJ2-7	NA	NA	CASSLGQNYEQYF	TGTGCCAGCAGTTTGGGGCAGAACTACGAGCAGTACTTC
TRBV29-1	TRBJ1-1	NA	NA	CSVQSAGVNTEAFF	TGCAGCGTGCAAAGTGCAGGAGTAAACACTGAAGCTTTCTTT
TRBV19	TRBJ1-2	NA	NA	CARPRVLRYTF	TGTGCCAGGCCCCGGGTCTTACGCTACACCTTC
TRBV6-6	TRBJ2-6	NA	NA	CASTPGRGAGANVLTF	TGTGCCAGCACCCCGGGAAGGGGAGCAGGGGCCAACGTCCTGACTTTC
TRBV5-1	TRBJ1-4	NA	NA	CASRKQGTNEKLFF	TGCGCCAGCAGAAAACAGGGAACTAATGAAAAACTGTTTTTT
TRBV7-6	TRBJ2-3	NA	NA	CASSLGYNTDTQYF	TGTGCCAGCAGCTTAGGATATAACACAGATACGCAGTATTTT
TRBV27	TRBJ2-7	NA	NA	CASEHPPGVRQEAYEQYF	TGTGCCAGCGAGCACCCGCCAGGGGTGAGGCAGGAAGCCTACGAGCAGTACTTC
TRBV5-1	TRBJ1-1	NA	TRBD1	CASRRTGTGDTEAFF	TGCGCCAGCAGACGTACCGGGACAGGGGACACTGAAGCTTTCTTT
TRBV4-2	TRBJ2-1	few	TRBD2	CASSQVRLAGGSSYNEQFF	TGTGCCAGCAGCCAAGTGCGGCTAGCGGGAGGGAGCTCCTACAATGAGCAGTTCTTC
TRBV6-5	TRBJ2-2	NA	NA	CASSDYTGELFF	TGTGCCAGCAGTGACTACACCGGGGAGCTGTTTTTT
TRBV5-4	TRBJ2-7	NA	TRBD1	CASSPRTGPYEQYF	TGTGCCAGCAGCCCCAGGACAGGTCCTTACGAGCAGTACTTC
TRBV14	TRBJ2-5	NA	NA	CASSQDWRGLSRETQYF	TGTGCCAGCAGCCAAGATTGGCGGGGGCTCTCCAGGGAGACCCAGTACTTC
TRBV5-1	TRBJ2-3	NA	TRBD2	CASSLFPGTSGGTDTQYF	TGCGCCAGCAGCTTGTTCCCTGGGACTAGCGGGGGTACAGATACGCAGTATTTT
TRBV19	TRBJ2-2	NA	TRBD1	CASSPGQITGELFF	TGTGCCAGTAGTCCGGGACAGATCACCGGGGAGCTGTTTTTT
TRBV9	TRBJ2-1	once	TRBD2	CASSVATSGRNLYNEQFF	TGTGCCAGCAGCGTAGCGACTAGCGGGAGGAACTTATACAATGAGCAGTTCTTC
TRBV10-3	TRBJ2-7	NA	TRBD2	CAIMRESLAGQYF	TGTGCCATCATGCGGGAGAGCCTAGCAGGGCAGTACTTC
TRBV7-9	TRBJ2-1	NA	NA	CASSLVFLPRQSAYNEQFF	TGTGCCAGCAGCTTAGTTTTTCTTCCGCGACAGTCCGCCTACAATGAGCAGTTCTTC
TRBV5-1	TRBJ1-1	NA	TRBD1	CASSLGDRYTEAFF	TGCGCCAGCAGCTTGGGGGACAGATACACTGAAGCTTTCTTT
TRBV6-1	TRBJ2-7	NA	TRBD2	CASTLGLAGGYEQYF	TGTGCCAGCACCTTGGGACTAGCGGGAGGCTACGAGCAGTACTTC
TRBV5-1	TRBJ1-3	NA	NA	CASSLGGTDSSGNTIYF	TGCGCCAGCAGCTTGGGGGGGACGGATAGCTCTGGAAACACCATATATTTT
TRBV2	TRBJ1-2	NA	NA	CASSDKQPVRVSYGYTF	TGTGCCAGCAGTGATAAACAGCCGGTTCGGGTCAGCTATGGCTACACCTTC
TRBV19	TRBJ2-7	NA	NA	CASSSRADSVNEQYF	TGTGCCAGTAGTTCTCGCGCGGATTCGGTAAACGAGCAGTACTTC
TRBV4-1	TRBJ1-3	NA	NA	CASSQDRIHSGNTIYF	TGCGCCAGCAGCCAAGATCGGATCCACTCTGGAAACACCATATATTTT
TRBV15	TRBJ2-7	NA	NA	CATSVGTYEQYF	TGTGCCACCAGCGTCGGGACCTACGAGCAGTACTTC
TRBV6-5	TRBJ1-5	NA	TRBD1	CASSWDSGNQPQHF	TGTGCCAGCAGTTGGGACAGTGGCAATCAGCCCCAGCATTTT
TRBV7-2	TRBJ1-2	NA	NA	CASSLGTGNYGYTF	TGTGCCAGCAGCTTAGGAACAGGGAACTATGGCTACACCTTC
TRBV18	TRBJ2-7	once	TRBD2	CASSSRLAGVSYEQYF	TGTGCCAGCTCATCACGACTAGCGGGAGTCTCCTACGAGCAGTACTTC
TRBV18	TRBJ2-7	NA	NA	CASSPGQGDGYEQYF	TGTGCCAGCTCACCAGGTCAGGGCGACGGATACGAGCAGTACTTC
TRBV14	TRBJ1-6	NA	NA	CASSQQYSPLHF	TGTGCCAGCAGCCAACAGTATTCACCCCTCCACTTT
TRBV6-5	TRBJ1-6	few	NA	CASSYSGRGINSPLHF	TGTGCCAGCAGTTACTCCGGTAGAGGGATCAATTCACCCCTCCACTTT
TRBV5-1	TRBJ1-4	NA	NA	CASSSDRGNEKLFF	TGCGCCAGCAGCTCTGACAGAGGTAATGAAAAACTGTTTTTT
TRBV9	TRBJ2-3	NA	TRBD2	CASSSSGGAVDTQYF	TGTGCCAGCAGCTCTAGCGGGGGGGCAGTAGATACGCAGTATTTT
TRBV4-1	TRBJ1-2	NA	NA	CASSPLRGVANYGYTF	TGCGCCAGCAGCCCTCTACGGGGGGTAGCTAACTATGGCTACACCTTC
TRBV30	TRBJ1-2	NA	TRBD1	CAWIPGQGLAGYGYTF	TGTGCCTGGATCCCGGGACAGGGGCTCGCCGGCTATGGCTACACCTTC
TRBV30	TRBJ2-7	NA	TRBD1	CAWSGMGQGDQYF	TGTGCCTGGAGCGGCATGGGACAGGGAGATCAGTACTTC
TRBV18	TRBJ2-1	NA	NA	CASSPPKSSYNEQFF	TGTGCCAGCTCACCACCCAAAAGCTCCTACAATGAGCAGTTCTTC
TRBV2	TRBJ1-6	NA	NA	CASRQGQDSPLHF	TGTGCCAGCAGACAGGGTCAGGATTCACCCCTCCACTTT
TRBV19	TRBJ2-5	NA	TRBD2	CASSEQVGGETQYF	TGTGCCAGTAGCGAACAGGTGGGGGGGGAGACCCAGTACTTC
TRBV18	TRBJ2-2	NA	TRBD2	CASSPLTSGSIGELFF	TGTGCCAGCTCACCATTAACGAGCGGGAGTATCGGGGAGCTGTTTTTT
TRBV27	TRBJ1-5	few	NA	CASSFRGQPQHF	TGTGCCAGCAGTTTCAGGGGCCAGCCCCAGCATTTT
TRBV18	TRBJ1-5	NA	NA	CASSPQPGTANQPQHF	TGTGCCAGCTCGCCGCAACCGGGAACAGCCAATCAGCCCCAGCATTTT
TRBV25-1	TRBJ1-1	NA	NA	CASRKGEWTEAFF	TGTGCCAGTCGTAAGGGGGAGTGGACTGAAGCTTTCTTT
TRBV19	TRBJ2-7	few	TRBD2	CASNERGSSYEQYF	TGTGCCAGCAACGAGCGGGGAAGCTCCTACGAGCAGTACTTC
TRBV5-1	TRBJ1-3	NA	NA	CASSLFPGNTIYF	TGCGCCAGCAGCTTGTTCCCTGGAAACACCATATATTTT
TRBV5-1	TRBJ2-3	NA	TRBD2	CASSLGTGGADTQYF	TGCGCCAGCAGCTTGGGTACGGGAGGAGCAGATACGCAGTATTTT
TRBV6-5	TRBJ2-1	NA	NA	CASSYPTNEQFF	TGTGCCAGCAGTTACCCCACTAATGAGCAGTTCTTC
TRBV5-6	TRBJ2-7	NA	TRBD1	CASRKGQRSFYEQYF	TGTGCCAGCAGGAAGGGACAGCGAAGTTTCTACGAGCAGTACTTC
TRBV29-1	TRBJ2-1	NA	NA	CSVDVGYEQFF	TGCAGCGTCGACGTTGGGTATGAGCAGTTCTTC
TRBV6-1	TRBJ1-1	once	TRBD1	CASSEARDRGLEAFF	TGTGCCAGCAGTGAAGCGCGGGACAGGGGGCTGGAAGCTTTCTTT
TRBV5-1	TRBJ2-1	NA	TRBD2	CASSSRSSGSSYNEQFF	TGCGCCAGCAGCTCGAGGTCTAGCGGGAGCTCCTACAATGAGCAGTTCTTC
TRBV5-4	TRBJ2-3	NA	TRBD1	CASSSVTGGASTDTQYF	TGTGCCAGCAGCTCGGTAACAGGGGGCGCGAGTACAGATACGCAGTATTTT
TRBV5-1	TRBJ1-6	NA	NA	CASSLAGPGNSPLHF	TGCGCCAGCAGCTTGGCCGGACCCGGGAATTCACCCCTCCACTTT